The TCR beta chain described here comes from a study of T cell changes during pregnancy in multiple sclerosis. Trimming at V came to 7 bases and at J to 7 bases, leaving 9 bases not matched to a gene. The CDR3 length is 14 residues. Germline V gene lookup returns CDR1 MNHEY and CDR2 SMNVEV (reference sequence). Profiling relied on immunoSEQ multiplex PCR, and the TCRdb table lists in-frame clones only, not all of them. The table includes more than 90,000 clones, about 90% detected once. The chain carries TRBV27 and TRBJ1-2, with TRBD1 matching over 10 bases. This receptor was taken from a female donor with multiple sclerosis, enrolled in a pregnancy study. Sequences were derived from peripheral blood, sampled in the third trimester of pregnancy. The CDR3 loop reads CASTPGQGFSGYTF. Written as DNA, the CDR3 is TGTGCCAGCACACCGGGACAGGGGTTCTCTGGCTACACCTTC.